These 26 T cell receptor beta chains came from one sample sequenced in a study of CD8 T cells in Susac syndrome. With random hexamers, roughly 0.45 to 1 ug RNA was reverse transcribed. TCRdb processed the immunoSEQ multiplex PCR reads anew with MiXCR; each CDR3 protein has one entry. The sample lists 170,000 or so distinct CDR3 sequences; 85% to 95% were seen once. Sequences were obtained from CD4+ T cells from PBMCs. The receptors were gathered from a human donor with Susac syndrome.

This rearrangement joins TRBV14 to TRBJ2-5; TRBD2 aligns across 7 bases. The germline V gene encodes CDR1 SGHDN and CDR2 FVKESK. The CDR3 has 13 amino acids. The V segment lost 4 bases and the J segment 3 bases; nucleotides outside the gene matches: 2. This chain's CDR3 is CASSRGSKETQYF. The CDR3, as DNA: TGTGCCAGCAGCCGCGGGAGCAAAGAGACCCAGTACTTC.

The chain joins TRBV20-1 to TRBJ2-3; TRBD1 agrees at 8 bases. The CDR3 consists of 15 residues. Germline CDR1 reads DFQATT; CDR2 reads SNEGSKA (reference sequence). V was clipped by 6 bases and J by 1 base; unmatched bases: 9. CDR3 sequence reads: CSATNAGGGTDTQYF. CDR3 nucleotide sequence: TGCAGTGCCACAAACGCAGGGGGCGGCACAGATACGCAGTATTTT.

The gene calls are TRBV5-6 and TRBJ2-2; 8 nucleotides match TRBD1. Germline assignment: CDR1 SGHDT and CDR2 YYEEEE. After removal of 2 bases from V and 3 bases from J, the junction contained 3 bases not matched to a gene. This CDR3 region has 15 residues. In DNA form, the CDR3 reads TGTGCCAGCAGCTTCGGACAGGGCCACACCGGGGAGCTGTTTTTT. Translation gives CASSFGQGHTGELFF.

This clonotype was seen once. The chain couples TRBV9 to TRBJ2-1, with unresolved D. The CDR3 is made up of 12 amino acids. Trimming left V 3 bases short and J 8 bases short, with 9 bases between. Germline CDR1 SGDLS, CDR2 YYNGEE. CDR3 in DNA: TGTGCCAGCAGCGCTTCTTTCCATGAGCAGTTCTTC. It encodes CASSASFHEQFF.

V gene TRBV12-3 or TRBV12-4 combines with J gene TRBJ1-6; no reliable D call. V was trimmed by 2 bases and J by 8 bases, leaving 10 bases between them. The CDR3 sequence is 14 residues long. CDR3 sequence (DNA): TGTGCCAGCAGTTTATTGTCTGCTCATTCACCCCTCCACTTT. Translation gives CASSLLSAHSPLHF.

The chain has TRBV24-1 and TRBJ2-3; D not resolved. CDR1 and CDR2 from the germline V gene are KGHDR and SFDVKD. V lost 2 bases and J 0 bases, leaving 8 bases between the germline ends. The CDR3 has 15 amino acids. The CDR3: CATSDSDPSTDTQYF. The CDR3 DNA sequence: TGTGCCACCAGTGATTCGGACCCTAGCACAGATACGCAGTATTTT.

The chain carries TRBV3-1 and TRBJ2-7; D assignment may be TRBD1 or TRBD2 (6 bases each). This CDR3 spans 14 amino acids. The V gene lost 1 base and the J gene lost 4 bases, with 11 bases spanning the gap. The germline V gene has CDR1 LGHDT and CDR2 YNNKEL (reference sequence). CDR3 DNA sequence: TGTGCCAGCAGCCAAGCTCGGGGGCGGTACGAGCAGTACTTC. Translated: CASSQARGRYEQYF.

This sequence joins TRBV25-1 and TRBJ2-3; D may correspond to TRBD1 or TRBD2 (5 bases each). Trimming took off 3 bases at V and 4 bases at J, with 8 bases between the two ends. This CDR3 region has 13 residues. Looked up from germline, CDR1 is MGHDK and CDR2 is SYGVNS. Here the CDR3 DNA reads TGTGCCAGCAGTGATATGGGGGCAGATACGCAGTATTTT. Residues: CASSDMGADTQYF.

This chain joins TRBV7-2 and TRBJ2-1; the D is unclear. Germline CDR1 reads SGHTA; CDR2 reads FQGNSA. The CDR3 runs to 13 residues. Trimming shortened V by 2 bases and J by 2 bases, and 4 bases separated the two germline ends. CDR3 sequence: CASSLFAYNEQFF. DNA for the CDR3: TGTGCCAGCAGCTTATTCGCCTACAATGAGCAGTTCTTC.

The chain is built from TRBV20-1 and TRBJ1-5; maybe TRBD1 (5 bases). Trimming shortened V by 3 bases and J by 1 base, and 13 bases separated the two germline ends. CDR3 length: 15 amino acids. Germline values: CDR1 DFQATT, CDR2 SNEGSKA (reference sequence). The CDR3 loop reads CSASDWGLSNQPQHF. CDR3 nucleotides: TGCAGTGCTAGTGACTGGGGGTTGAGCAATCAGCCCCAGCATTTT.

This chain connects TRBV5-6 to TRBJ2-2, with D possibly TRBD2 on 6 matching bases. With 4 bases removed from V and 0 bases from J, the gap between germline ends came to 13 bases. The germline CDR1 and CDR2 sequences are SGHDT and YYEEEE. The CDR3 is 16 amino acids. The CDR3 coding sequence is TGTGCCAGCAGCCCGCAGGCGGGGACGAACACCGGGGAGCTGTTTTTT. Translation: CASSPQAGTNTGELFF.

This chain connects TRBV11-2 to TRBJ2-7; D might be TRBD1 (7 bases). V dropped 5 bases and J dropped 7 bases, with 12 bases sitting between them. There are 12 residues in the CDR3. Per germline, CDR1 SGHAT and CDR2 FQNNGV. CDR3 loop: CASSPQGGEQYF. The DNA of the CDR3 is TGTGCCAGCAGCCCCCAGGGGGGAGAGCAGTACTTC. The full variable domain, completed using reference TRBV11-2 and TRBJ2-7, is EAGVAQSPRYKIIEKRQSVAFWCNPISGHATLYWYQQILGQGPKLLIQFQNNGVVDDSQLPKDRFSAERLKGVDSTLKIQPAKLEDSAVYLCASSPQGGEQYFGPGTRLTVT.

This clonotype was counted a single time. The gene calls are TRBV20-1 and TRBJ2-5, with TRBD2 matching over 8 bases. The trim removed 0 bases at V and 2 bases at J, leaving 11 bases unmatched. The CDR3 extends over 17 amino acids. Germline values: CDR1 DFQATT, CDR2 SNEGSKA (reference sequence). For the CDR3, the DNA is TGCAGTGCTAGAGATCAAGGGATAGCGGGGTCGCAAGAGACCCAGTACTTC. Amino acid sequence: CSARDQGIAGSQETQYF.

The table lists this clonotype with a count of one. The rearrangement joins TRBV9 to TRBJ2-1; 11 bases map to TRBD2. V trimming: 4 bases; J trimming: 10 bases; junction bases outside the gene matches: 7. Germline lookup yields CDR1 SGDLS and CDR2 YYNGEE. This CDR3 contains 14 residues. The CDR3 region is CASSRLLAGVEQFF. The CDR3 DNA reads as TGTGCCAGCAGCAGGTTACTAGCGGGGGTCGAGCAGTTCTTC. The full variable domain, completed using reference TRBV9 and TRBJ2-1, is DSGVTQTPKHLITATGQRVTLRCSPRSGDLSVYWYQQSLDQGLQFLIQYYNGEERAKGNILERFSAQQFPDLHSELNLSSLELGDSALYFCASSRLLAGVEQFFGPGTRLTVL.

The genes are TRBV7-2 and TRBJ1-5; D is uncertain. V was pared by 5 bases and J by 4 bases, with 6 bases between. The CDR3 sequence is 12 residues long. The germline CDR1 and CDR2 sequences are SGHTA and FQGNSA. The CDR3 spells CASSDRNQPQHF. The CDR3 nucleotides read TGTGCCAGCAGCGACCGGAATCAGCCCCAGCATTTT.

The rearrangement links TRBV6-5 to TRBJ2-7, with TRBD1 identical over 7 bases. J gave up 1 base and V 2 bases, and 5 bases lay outside the gene matches. The CDR3 spans 15 residues. The germline V gene encodes CDR1 MNHEY and CDR2 SVGAGI. The CDR3: CASSYPRGQSYEQYF. The CDR3 nucleotides read TGTGCCAGCAGTTACCCGAGGGGACAGTCCTACGAGCAGTACTTC.

The J gene is TRBJ2-1, the V gene TRBV20-1; 7 nucleotides line up with TRBD2. This CDR3 comprises 15 residues. The ends lost 0 bases at V and 4 bases at J; junction bases unmatched: 6. Germline CDR1 DFQATT, CDR2 SNEGSKA (reference sequence). The CDR3 region has the DNA TGCAGTGCTAGAGAGGGGGGAGGGCAATACAATGAGCAGTTCTTC. Translating gives CSAREGGGQYNEQFF.

The rearrangement joins TRBV20-1 to TRBJ1-1, with 8 bases fitting TRBD1. V lost 5 bases and J lost 8; bases outside the gene matches: 1. Germline V gene lookup returns CDR1 DFQATT and CDR2 SNEGSKA (reference sequence). The CDR3 is made up of 10 amino acids. CDR3 nucleotides: TGCAGTGCTCGGACAGGGGAAGCTTTCTTT. It yields the protein CSARTGEAFF.

The chain combines TRBV6-5 with TRBJ1-1, with D possibly TRBD1 on 6 matching bases. CDR1 is MNHEY and CDR2 is SVGAGI in the germline V gene. V dropped 6 bases and J dropped 1 base, with 9 bases sitting between them. The CDR3 is 13 amino acids. The CDR3 DNA reads TGTGCCAGCAGATCGACAGGGAACACTGAAGCTTTCTTT. Its translation is CASRSTGNTEAFF.

The chain has TRBV20-1 and TRBJ2-7; the match to TRBD2 covers 9 bases. Per germline, CDR1 DFQATT and CDR2 SNEGSKA (reference sequence). The length of the CDR3 is 15 residues. V lost 5 bases, J lost 5 bases, and 13 bases stayed unmatched. CDR3 protein: CSAGPAASGVDEQYF. The CDR3, as DNA: TGCAGTGCTGGACCGGCGGCTAGCGGGGTAGACGAGCAGTACTTC.

The V call is TRBV2, the J call TRBJ1-1; D gene ambiguous. The CDR3 has 13 amino acids. Germline V lookup: CDR1 SNHLY, CDR2 FYNNEI. Trimming removed 4 bases at V and 1 base at J, with 7 bases between. The CDR3 is CASSVDKNTEAFF. For the CDR3, the DNA is TGTGCCAGCAGTGTAGACAAGAACACTGAAGCTTTCTTT.

The CDR3 loop is CASSLPGLSSTDTQYF. The CDR3 DNA reads as TGCGCCAGCAGCCTGCCGGGACTCTCCTCCACAGATACGCAGTATTTT. The V call is TRBV5-1, the J call TRBJ2-3; the D gene is possibly TRBD2 (6 bases). V lost 4 bases and J 2 bases, leaving 17 bases between the germline ends. Germline V gene data show CDR1 as SGHRS and CDR2 as YFSETQ. This CDR3 is built from 16 residues.

This sequence joins TRBV20-1 and TRBJ1-1; no reliable D call. Germline V gene sequence: CDR1 DFQATT, CDR2 SNEGSKA (reference sequence). The CDR3 has 13 residues. V was shortened by 3 bases and J by 6 bases, with 14 bases between the two germline ends. CDR3 region: CSASRPGVAEAFF. In nucleotides, the CDR3 is TGCAGTGCTAGTCGGCCGGGTGTGGCTGAAGCTTTCTTT.

The V and J genes are TRBV30 and TRBJ2-5; 13 positions match TRBD2. CDR1 GTSNPN and CDR2 SVGIG come from the germline V gene (reference sequence). The CDR3 is 16 residues long. After removal of 3 bases from V and 3 bases from J, the junction contained 7 bases not matched to a gene. The CDR3 DNA is TGTGCCTGGAGCCAGGGACTAGCGGGATCCGAAGAGACCCAGTACTTC. Translating gives CAWSQGLAGSEETQYF.

The genes are TRBV21-1 and TRBJ2-7; the table assigns TRBD1, which was not confirmed against the DNA. TRBV21-1 is shown as a pseudogene. The CDR3 is 13 residues long. CDR3 sequence reads: CASTGEGVHEQYF. The CDR3, as DNA: TGTGCCAGCACGGGGGAGGGGGTCCACGAGCAGTACTTC.

The genes are TRBV6-1 and TRBJ2-4; maybe TRBD2 (6 bases). This CDR3 has 15 amino acids. Germline-derived CDR1 and CDR2 are MNHNS and SASEGT. V was pared by 1 base and J by 7 bases, with 14 bases between. CDR3 sequence: CASSEEGTLLNIQYF. The CDR3 DNA reads as TGTGCCAGCAGTGAAGAGGGGACTTTATTGAACATTCAGTACTTC.